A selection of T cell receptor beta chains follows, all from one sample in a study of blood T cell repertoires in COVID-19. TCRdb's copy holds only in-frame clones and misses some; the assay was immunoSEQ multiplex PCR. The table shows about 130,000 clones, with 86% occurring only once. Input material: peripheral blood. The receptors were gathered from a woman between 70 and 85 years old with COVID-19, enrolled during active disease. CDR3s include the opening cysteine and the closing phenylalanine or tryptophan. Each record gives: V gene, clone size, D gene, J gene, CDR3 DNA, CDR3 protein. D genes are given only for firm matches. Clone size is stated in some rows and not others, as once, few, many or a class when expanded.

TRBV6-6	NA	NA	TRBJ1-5	TGTGCCAGCAGCCCCACAGGGCGTGGGAGCAATCAGCCCCAGCATTTT	CASSPTGRGSNQPQHF
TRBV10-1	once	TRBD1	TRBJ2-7	TGCGCCAGCGGGACAGAACCCTACGAGCAGTACTTC	CASGTEPYEQYF
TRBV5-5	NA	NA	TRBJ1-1	TGTGCCAGCAGCTTGGAAACAGGATACATGAACACTGAAGCTTTCTTT	CASSLETGYMNTEAFF
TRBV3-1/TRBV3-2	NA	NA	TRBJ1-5	TGTGCCAGCAGCCATGCTACGAGAGGCAGCAATCAGCCCCAGCATTTT	CASSHATRGSNQPQHF
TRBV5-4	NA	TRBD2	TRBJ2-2	TGTGCCAGCAGCTTGGTCGGGGGACTAGCGGTCGTTACCGGGGAGCTGTTTTTT	CASSLVGGLAVVTGELFF
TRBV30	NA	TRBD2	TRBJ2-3	TGTGCCTGGACTAGCGGGGCCTACACAGATACGCAGTATTTT	CAWTSGAYTDTQYF
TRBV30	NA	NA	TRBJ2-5	TGTGCCTGGAGTTTCCGAGGGCGCGGGGAGACCCAGTACTTC	CAWSFRGRGETQYF
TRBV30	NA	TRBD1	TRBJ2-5	TGTGCCTGGAGTGTGCCCGACAGGGGCCAAGAGACCCAGTACTTC	CAWSVPDRGQETQYF
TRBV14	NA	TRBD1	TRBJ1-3	TGTGCCAGCAGCCAAGGAGGGGGCTTCTCTGGAAACACCATATATTTT	CASSQGGGFSGNTIYF
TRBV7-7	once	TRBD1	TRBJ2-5	TGTGCCAGCAGCCCCGGGACAGTACAAGAGACCCAGTACTTC	CASSPGTVQETQYF
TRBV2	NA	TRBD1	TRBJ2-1	TGTGCCAGCAGTACCGGACAGGGAGACTTGAATGAGCAGTTCTTC	CASSTGQGDLNEQFF
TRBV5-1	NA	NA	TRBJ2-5	TGCGCCAGCAGTATGGGCGGAGGCCAAGAGACCCAGTACTTC	CASSMGGGQETQYF
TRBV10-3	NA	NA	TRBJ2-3	TGTGCCATCAGTGAGTCGGCGGGGGCGAGCACAGATACGCAGTATTTT	CAISESAGASTDTQYF
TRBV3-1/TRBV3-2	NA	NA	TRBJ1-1	TGTGCCAGCAGCCAACCGGGGATGAACACTGAAGCTTTCTTT	CASSQPGMNTEAFF
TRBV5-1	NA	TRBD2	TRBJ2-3	TGCGCCAGCAGCCCCCTGGGGAGGGCCAGCACAGATACGCAGTATTTT	CASSPLGRASTDTQYF
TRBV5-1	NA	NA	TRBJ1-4	TGCGCCAGCAGGGACGCAGGGTATGAAAAACTGTTTTTT	CASRDAGYEKLFF
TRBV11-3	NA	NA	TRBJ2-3	TGTGCCAGCAGGTCCTCGGGCACAGATACGCAGTATTTT	CASRSSGTDTQYF
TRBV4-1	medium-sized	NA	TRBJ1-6	TGCGCCAGCAGCCAAGATAAAGCGGGGACGGGCTCCTATAATTCACCCCTCCACTTT	CASSQDKAGTGSYNSPLHF
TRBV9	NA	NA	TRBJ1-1	TGTGCCAGCAGCCCTTTGACGGGGGGCGAAACTGAAGCTTTCTTT	CASSPLTGGETEAFF
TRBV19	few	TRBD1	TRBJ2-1	TGTGCCAGTAGTCCCAGAAAGGACAGGGAAGGCAATGAGCAGTTCTTC	CASSPRKDREGNEQFF
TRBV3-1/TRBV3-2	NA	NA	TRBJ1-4	TGTGCCAGCAGCCAAGTTTCTGGGACGGGGGGAAAACTGTTTTTT	CASSQVSGTGGKLFF
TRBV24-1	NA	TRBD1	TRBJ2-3	TGTGCCACCAGTGACAGGACAGGGGGCGAACTAAATACGCAGTATTTT	CATSDRTGGELNTQYF
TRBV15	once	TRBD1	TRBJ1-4	TGTGCCACCAGCAGAGATCTCGAGGGACAGGGGGAAAAACTGTTTTTT	CATSRDLEGQGEKLFF
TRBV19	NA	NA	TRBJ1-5	TGTGCCAGTAGTATAGAGCGGGGTAGGCCCCAGCATTTT	CASSIERGRPQHF
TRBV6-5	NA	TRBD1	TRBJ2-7	TGTGCCAGCGACAGGGGGCTTCAATCCTACGAGCAGTACTTC	CASDRGLQSYEQYF
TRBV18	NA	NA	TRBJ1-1	TGTGCCAGCTCCCCGGTGCAGGGGCCCACTGAAGCTTTCTTT	CASSPVQGPTEAFF
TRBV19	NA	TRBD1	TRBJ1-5	TGTGCCAGTAGGACAGGGACTCAGCCCCAGCATTTT	CASRTGTQPQHF
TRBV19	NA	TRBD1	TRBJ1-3	TGTGCCAGTAGTTCCCGGGACAGCGGAAACACCATATATTTT	CASSSRDSGNTIYF
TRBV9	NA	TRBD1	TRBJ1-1	TGTGCCAGCAGCACCACAGGGGGGCAGTTCGGGGACACTGAAGCTTTCTTT	CASSTTGGQFGDTEAFF
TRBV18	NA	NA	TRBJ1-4	TGTGCCAGCTCACCCGGGGTTAACGAAAAACTGTTTTTT	CASSPGVNEKLFF
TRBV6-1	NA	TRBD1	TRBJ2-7	TGTGCCAGCAGTGAAACAGGGGTATCGTCCTACGAGCAGTACTTC	CASSETGVSSYEQYF
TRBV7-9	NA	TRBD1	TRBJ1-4	TGTGCCAGCAGCCAGGGACAGAATAATGAAAAACTGTTTTTT	CASSQGQNNEKLFF
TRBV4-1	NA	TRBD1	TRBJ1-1	TGCGCCAGCAGCCAAGGACAGGGGATTTGGAACACTGAAGCTTTCTTT	CASSQGQGIWNTEAFF
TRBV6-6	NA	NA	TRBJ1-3	TGTGCCAGCAGAACTTACGGCGGCTCTGGAAACACCATATATTTT	CASRTYGGSGNTIYF
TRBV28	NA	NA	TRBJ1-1	TGTGCCAGCAGCCTGGGGGGGGTAGCTTTCTTT	CASSLGGVAFF
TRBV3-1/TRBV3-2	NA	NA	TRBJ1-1	TGTGCCAGCAGCCAATTATGGCAGGTGAACACTGAAGCTTTCTTT	CASSQLWQVNTEAFF
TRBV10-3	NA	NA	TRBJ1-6	TGTGCCATCAGTGAGTCGAGGACAGAAAATTCACCCCTCCACTTT	CAISESRTENSPLHF